A selection of T cell receptor beta chains follows, all from one sample in a study of blood T cell repertoires in COVID-19. TCRdb's table, derived via immunoSEQ multiplex PCR, lists solely in-frame clones and lacks some. The sample lists roughly 210,000 clones, around 90% occurring once. The sample taken for sequencing was peripheral blood. Source of these receptors: a man between 65 and 79 years old with acute or convalescent COVID-19. Each CDR3 is given with its conserved first and last residue. Fields, in order: D gene, V gene, clone size, J gene, CDR3 DNA, CDR3 protein. The D gene is left open where the match is weak. Size is stated for part of the rows, as once, few or many counts, or as a class when the clone is expanded.

D gene: TRBD1
V gene: TRBV6-6
clone size: -
J gene: TRBJ2-5
CDR3 DNA: TGTGCCAGCAGTTACGGCGGACAGGGGGAAGAGACCCAGTACTTC
CDR3 protein: CASSYGGQGEETQYF

D gene: TRBD2
V gene: TRBV19
clone size: -
J gene: TRBJ2-5
CDR3 DNA: TGTGCCAGTAGTACTTCCACCGGGACTAGCGGGAGAGGCGTGACCCAGTACTTC
CDR3 protein: CASSTSTGTSGRGVTQYF

D gene: -
V gene: TRBV4-2
clone size: -
J gene: TRBJ1-5
CDR3 DNA: TGTGCCAGCAGCCAAGATCAGGATCAGCCCCAGCATTTT
CDR3 protein: CASSQDQDQPQHF

D gene: TRBD2
V gene: TRBV7-9
clone size: -
J gene: TRBJ2-1
CDR3 DNA: TGTGCCAGCAGCTTACTAGCGGGAGTAAGAAGGCAGTTCTTC
CDR3 protein: CASSLLAGVRRQFF

D gene: -
V gene: TRBV7-9
clone size: -
J gene: TRBJ1-2
CDR3 DNA: TGTGCCAGCAGCTCCTTATCGGGGTCTGGCTACACCTTC
CDR3 protein: CASSSLSGSGYTF

D gene: TRBD2
V gene: TRBV11-3
clone size: -
J gene: TRBJ2-3
CDR3 DNA: TGTGCCAGCAGCTTAGTACTAGCGGGAGTGGTCCGTCCCACAGATACGCAGTATTTT
CDR3 protein: CASSLVLAGVVRPTDTQYF

D gene: -
V gene: TRBV5-4
clone size: -
J gene: TRBJ2-2
CDR3 DNA: TGTGCCAGCAGCTTGGCCGGAGGCGATCCCGGGGAGCTGTTTTTT
CDR3 protein: CASSLAGGDPGELFF

D gene: -
V gene: TRBV5-1
clone size: -
J gene: TRBJ2-3
CDR3 DNA: TGCGCCAGCAGCTTGACAGGTGCGGACGCAGATACGCAGTATTTT
CDR3 protein: CASSLTGADADTQYF

D gene: TRBD1
V gene: TRBV5-1
clone size: -
J gene: TRBJ2-7
CDR3 DNA: TGCGCCAGCAGTTCCTGGACAGGGAGCTCCTACGAGCAGTACTTC
CDR3 protein: CASSSWTGSSYEQYF

D gene: -
V gene: TRBV3-1/TRBV3-2
clone size: -
J gene: TRBJ2-1
CDR3 DNA: TGTGCCAGCAGCCAAGGCATGGGAGTTGAGCAGTTCTTC
CDR3 protein: CASSQGMGVEQFF

D gene: TRBD1
V gene: TRBV18
clone size: -
J gene: TRBJ1-1
CDR3 DNA: TGTGCCAGCTCATCGGGGACAGCGACGATTGAAGCTTTCTTT
CDR3 protein: CASSSGTATIEAFF

D gene: TRBD1
V gene: TRBV24-1
clone size: -
J gene: TRBJ1-2
CDR3 DNA: TGTGCCACCAGTGATCGGGACAGGGACTATGGCTACACCTTC
CDR3 protein: CATSDRDRDYGYTF

D gene: TRBD1
V gene: TRBV28
clone size: -
J gene: TRBJ1-2
CDR3 DNA: TGTGCCAGCGCGCAACAGGGGGGCTACACCTTC
CDR3 protein: CASAQQGGYTF

D gene: -
V gene: TRBV19
clone size: once
J gene: TRBJ1-6
CDR3 DNA: TGTGCCAGTAGCGAAACCGGGGGGTACTCACCCCTCCACTTT
CDR3 protein: CASSETGGYSPLHF

D gene: TRBD1
V gene: TRBV4-1
clone size: -
J gene: TRBJ1-1
CDR3 DNA: TGCGCCAGCAGCCGGACCGCGGACAGGGTTTTGAACACTGAAGCTTTCTTT
CDR3 protein: CASSRTADRVLNTEAFF

D gene: -
V gene: TRBV29-1
clone size: -
J gene: TRBJ1-1
CDR3 DNA: TGCAGCGCCCTCACAGGGCCCGGGCGGACTGAAGCTTTCTTT
CDR3 protein: CSALTGPGRTEAFF

D gene: TRBD2
V gene: TRBV4-2
clone size: -
J gene: TRBJ2-2
CDR3 DNA: TGTGCCAGCAGCCAGGTAGGACTAGCGGGAAACACCGGGGAGCTGTTTTTT
CDR3 protein: CASSQVGLAGNTGELFF

D gene: -
V gene: TRBV3-1/TRBV3-2
clone size: -
J gene: TRBJ1-1
CDR3 DNA: TGTGCCAGCAGCCACAACCTCCAGCCAACTTACGGGGCTTTCTTT
CDR3 protein: CASSHNLQPTYGAFF

D gene: TRBD2
V gene: TRBV7-3
clone size: -
J gene: TRBJ2-7
CDR3 DNA: TGTGCCAGCAGCCCCGGGGGGAGCTCCTACGAGCAGTACTTC
CDR3 protein: CASSPGGSSYEQYF

D gene: -
V gene: TRBV9
clone size: once
J gene: TRBJ1-1
CDR3 DNA: TGTGCCAGCAGCCCCTACCCCGGGGGTAACACTGAAGCTTTCTTT
CDR3 protein: CASSPYPGGNTEAFF

D gene: -
V gene: TRBV7-2
clone size: -
J gene: TRBJ2-3
CDR3 DNA: TGTGCCAGCAGCTCACGTCAGGGGCGGATCACAGATACGCAGTATTTT
CDR3 protein: CASSSRQGRITDTQYF

D gene: TRBD2
V gene: TRBV27
clone size: -
J gene: TRBJ2-5
CDR3 DNA: TGTGCCAGCAGCAGAAAGCGGGGGAGCCCTCAAGAGACCCAGTACTTC
CDR3 protein: CASSRKRGSPQETQYF

D gene: TRBD2
V gene: TRBV19
clone size: -
J gene: TRBJ2-5
CDR3 DNA: TGTGCCAGTAGTCCCGGTGTGGCGGGGGAGGAGACCCAGTACTTC
CDR3 protein: CASSPGVAGEETQYF

D gene: -
V gene: TRBV2
clone size: -
J gene: TRBJ1-5
CDR3 DNA: TGTGCCAGCAACGAACTTCCGGGTCCTGGGCCCCAGCATTTT
CDR3 protein: CASNELPGPGPQHF

D gene: TRBD1
V gene: TRBV10-3
clone size: -
J gene: TRBJ1-1
CDR3 DNA: TGTGCCATCAGTGGGACAGGGAAGAACACTGAAGCTTTCTTT
CDR3 protein: CAISGTGKNTEAFF

D gene: -
V gene: TRBV2
clone size: -
J gene: TRBJ1-2
CDR3 DNA: TGTGCCACGACAGAAGCTAACTATGGCTACACCTTC
CDR3 protein: CATTEANYGYTF

D gene: TRBD1
V gene: TRBV28
clone size: -
J gene: TRBJ2-7
CDR3 DNA: TGTGCCAGCAGCTCGGGACAGGGATCCCCCTACGAGCAGTACTTC
CDR3 protein: CASSSGQGSPYEQYF

D gene: TRBD2
V gene: TRBV14
clone size: -
J gene: TRBJ2-7
CDR3 DNA: TGTGCCAGCATCACGGGGGGGAGCGGCGAGCAGTACTTC
CDR3 protein: CASITGGSGEQYF

D gene: -
V gene: TRBV19
clone size: few
J gene: TRBJ1-4
CDR3 DNA: TGTGCCAGTAGTATGGACAGAGTACAGGAAAAACTGTTTTTT
CDR3 protein: CASSMDRVQEKLFF

D gene: TRBD2
V gene: TRBV11-2
clone size: -
J gene: TRBJ2-5
CDR3 DNA: TGTGCCAGCAGCTTACAGGGAGGGTATGGGGAGACCCAGTACTTC
CDR3 protein: CASSLQGGYGETQYF

D gene: TRBD1
V gene: TRBV3-1/TRBV3-2
clone size: -
J gene: TRBJ1-1
CDR3 DNA: TGTGCCAGCAGCCGACAGGGATCCACTGAAGCTTTCTTT
CDR3 protein: CASSRQGSTEAFF

D gene: -
V gene: TRBV28
clone size: -
J gene: TRBJ1-1
CDR3 DNA: TGTGCCAGCACCGACACGTTAGGAGAAGCTTTCTTT
CDR3 protein: CASTDTLGEAFF

D gene: -
V gene: TRBV6-6
clone size: -
J gene: TRBJ1-3
CDR3 DNA: TGTGCCAGCAGTTTGAGTGAATCTGGAAACACCATATATTTT
CDR3 protein: CASSLSESGNTIYF

D gene: -
V gene: TRBV12-5
clone size: -
J gene: TRBJ2-2
CDR3 DNA: TGTGCTAGTGCCGCGGCGGCCGGGAGAGGGACCGGGGAGCTGTTTTTT
CDR3 protein: CASAAAAGRGTGELFF

D gene: TRBD1
V gene: TRBV29-1
clone size: few
J gene: TRBJ1-1
CDR3 DNA: TGCAGCGTCCAGGGGGGCCTTGGCACTGAAGCTTTCTTT
CDR3 protein: CSVQGGLGTEAFF

D gene: -
V gene: TRBV11-2
clone size: few
J gene: TRBJ2-1
CDR3 DNA: TGTGCCAGCAGCTCGCCGGGACATCTCTTCTTC
CDR3 protein: CASSSPGHLFF

D gene: -
V gene: TRBV5-4
clone size: -
J gene: TRBJ1-2
CDR3 DNA: TGTGCCAGCAGCTTGGAGTACACTAACTATGGCTACACCTTC
CDR3 protein: CASSLEYTNYGYTF

D gene: -
V gene: TRBV5-1
clone size: -
J gene: TRBJ1-1
CDR3 DNA: TGCGCCAGCAGCCGGAGGGCGAACACTGAAGCTTTCTTT
CDR3 protein: CASSRRANTEAFF